The T cell receptor beta chain described here comes from a study of beta chain features in type 1 diabetes. Study as a whole: The samples had approximately 110 million sorted cells examined in all. Notes on the study in general: Reads derived from cDNA could over-represent cells showing high TCR expression. Shorter TCRB CDR3s, moderately but significantly so, were found in Type 1 diabetes patients in all four CD4+ subsets. A pattern of fewer insertions and more deletions at VDJ junctions was seen in type 1 diabetes patients.

In all sorted populations, purity surpassed 95%. This clone was seen only a few times. Its antigen is undetermined. Expressed TCRB transcripts were sequenced because the entire RNA isolate underwent reverse transcription. Libraries were prepared by immunoSEQ multiplex PCR; TCRdb keeps only in-frame clonotypes and omits some of them. The data hold about 400,000 clones, with 10% to 15% observed a single time. V trimming: 8 bases; J trimming: 4 bases; junction bases outside the gene matches: 2. CDR1 is SNHLY, CDR2 FYNNEI, per germline. This CDR3 contains 11 residues. Sequencing input: naive CD4+ T cells from blood. The origin of this receptor is a woman in her late teens or twenties with type 1 diabetes. The chain joins TRBV2 to TRBJ2-7; 7 nucleotides match TRBD1. The CDR3, as DNA: TGTGCCAGCGACAGGGAATACGAGCAGTACTTC. This codes for CASDREYEQYF.